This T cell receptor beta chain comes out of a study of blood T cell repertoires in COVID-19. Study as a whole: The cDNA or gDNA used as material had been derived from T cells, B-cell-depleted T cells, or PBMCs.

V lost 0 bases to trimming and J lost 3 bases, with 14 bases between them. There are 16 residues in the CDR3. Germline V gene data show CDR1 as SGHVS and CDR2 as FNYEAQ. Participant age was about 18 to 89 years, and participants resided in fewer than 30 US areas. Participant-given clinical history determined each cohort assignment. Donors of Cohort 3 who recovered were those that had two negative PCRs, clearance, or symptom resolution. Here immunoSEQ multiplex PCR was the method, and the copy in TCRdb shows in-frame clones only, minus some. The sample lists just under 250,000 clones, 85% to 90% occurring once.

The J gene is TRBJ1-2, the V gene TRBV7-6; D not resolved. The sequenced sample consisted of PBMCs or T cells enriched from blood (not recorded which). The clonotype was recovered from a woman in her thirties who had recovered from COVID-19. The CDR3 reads CASSLANRKAHYGYTF. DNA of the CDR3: TGTGCCAGCAGCTTAGCTAACAGAAAGGCACACTATGGCTACACCTTC.